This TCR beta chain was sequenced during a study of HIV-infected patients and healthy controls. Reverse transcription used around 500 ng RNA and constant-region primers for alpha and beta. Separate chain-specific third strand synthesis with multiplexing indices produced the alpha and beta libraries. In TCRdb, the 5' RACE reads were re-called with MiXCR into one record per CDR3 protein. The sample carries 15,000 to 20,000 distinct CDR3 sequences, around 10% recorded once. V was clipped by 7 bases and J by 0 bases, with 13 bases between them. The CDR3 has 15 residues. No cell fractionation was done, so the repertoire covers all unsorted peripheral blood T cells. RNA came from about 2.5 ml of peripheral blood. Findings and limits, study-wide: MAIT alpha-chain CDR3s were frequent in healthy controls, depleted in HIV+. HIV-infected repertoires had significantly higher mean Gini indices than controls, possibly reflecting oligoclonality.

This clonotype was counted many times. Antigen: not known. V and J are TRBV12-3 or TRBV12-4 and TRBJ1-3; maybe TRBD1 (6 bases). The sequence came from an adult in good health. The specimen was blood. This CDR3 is CASTGGGISGNTIYF. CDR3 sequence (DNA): TGTGCCAGCACCGGGGGCGGGATCTCTGGAAACACCATATATTTT.